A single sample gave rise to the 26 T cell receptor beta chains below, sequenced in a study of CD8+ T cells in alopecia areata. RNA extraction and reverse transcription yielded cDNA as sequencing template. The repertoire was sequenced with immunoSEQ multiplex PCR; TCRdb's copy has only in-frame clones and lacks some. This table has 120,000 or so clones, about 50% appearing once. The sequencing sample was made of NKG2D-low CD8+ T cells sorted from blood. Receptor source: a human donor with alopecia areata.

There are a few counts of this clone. DNA of the CDR3: TGTGCCAGCAGTTCCACAGGCAGGGGGCGTCAGCCCCAGCATTTT. Protein product: CASSSTGRGRQPQHF. The V call is TRBV28, the J call TRBJ1-5; 8 bases fit TRBD1. CDR3 length: 15 amino acids. The V and J ends lost 4 bases and 6 bases, in that order; junction bases with no gene match: 8. Germline-derived CDR1 and CDR2 are MDHEN and SYDVKM.

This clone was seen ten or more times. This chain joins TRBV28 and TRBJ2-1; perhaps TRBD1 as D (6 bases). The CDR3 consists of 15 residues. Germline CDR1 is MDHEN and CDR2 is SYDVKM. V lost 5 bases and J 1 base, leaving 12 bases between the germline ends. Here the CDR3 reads CASSPGDISYNEQFF. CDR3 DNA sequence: TGTGCCAGCAGTCCCGGGGACATATCCTACAATGAGCAGTTCTTC. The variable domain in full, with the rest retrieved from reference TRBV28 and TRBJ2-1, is DVKVTQSSRYLVKRTGEKVFLECVQDMDHENMFWYRQDPGLGLRLIYFSYDVKMKEKGDIPEGYSVSREKKERFSLILESASTNQTSMYLCASSPGDISYNEQFFGPGTRLTVL.

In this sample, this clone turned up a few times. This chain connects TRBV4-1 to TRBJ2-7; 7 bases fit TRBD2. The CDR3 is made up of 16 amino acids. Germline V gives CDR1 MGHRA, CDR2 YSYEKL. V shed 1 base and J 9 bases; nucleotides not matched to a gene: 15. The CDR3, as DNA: TGCGCCAGCAGCCAAGGTGAATTTGGGACTACCTTCCGGCAGTACTTC. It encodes CASSQGEFGTTFRQYF.

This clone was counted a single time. The DNA for the CDR3 is TGTGCCAGCAGCCCTAAACAGGGGGACCAAGAGACCCAGTACTTC. This gives the protein CASSPKQGDQETQYF. V gene TRBV27 combines with J gene TRBJ2-5; 8 positions match TRBD1. CDR3 length: 15 residues. Germline values: CDR1 MNHEY, CDR2 SMNVEV (reference sequence). V shed 6 bases and J 0 bases; nucleotides not matched to a gene: 6.

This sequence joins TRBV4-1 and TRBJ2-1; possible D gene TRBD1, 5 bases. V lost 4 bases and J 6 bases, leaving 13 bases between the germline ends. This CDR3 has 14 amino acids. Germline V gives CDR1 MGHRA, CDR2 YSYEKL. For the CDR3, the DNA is TGCGCCAGCAGCCGAGGACATACTATCAATGAGCAGTTCTTC. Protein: CASSRGHTINEQFF.

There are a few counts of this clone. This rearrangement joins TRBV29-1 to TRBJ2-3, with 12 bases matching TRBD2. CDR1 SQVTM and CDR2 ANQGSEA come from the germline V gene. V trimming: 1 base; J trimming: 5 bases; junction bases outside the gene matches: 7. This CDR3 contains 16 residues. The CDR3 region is CSVEGAPGLAGDTQYF. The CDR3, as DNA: TGCAGCGTTGAAGGGGCCCCGGGACTAGCGGGAGATACGCAGTATTTT.

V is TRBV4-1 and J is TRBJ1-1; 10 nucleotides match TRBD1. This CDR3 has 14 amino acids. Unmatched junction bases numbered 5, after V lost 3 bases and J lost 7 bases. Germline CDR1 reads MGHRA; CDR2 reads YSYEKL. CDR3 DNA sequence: TGCGCCAGCAGCCAGGGACAGGGGTGGAGTGAAGCTTTCTTT. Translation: CASSQGQGWSEAFF.

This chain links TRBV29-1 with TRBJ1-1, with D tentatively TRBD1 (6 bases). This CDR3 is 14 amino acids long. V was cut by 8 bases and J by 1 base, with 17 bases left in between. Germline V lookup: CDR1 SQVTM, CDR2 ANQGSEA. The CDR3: CSIMGGPGNTEAFF. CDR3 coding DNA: TGCAGCATCATGGGGGGGCCAGGGAACACTGAAGCTTTCTTT.

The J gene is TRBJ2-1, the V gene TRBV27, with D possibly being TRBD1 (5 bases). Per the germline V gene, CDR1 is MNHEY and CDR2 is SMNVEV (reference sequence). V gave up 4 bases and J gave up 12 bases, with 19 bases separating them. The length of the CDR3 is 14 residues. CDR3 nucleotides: TGTGCCAGCAGTTCCCCAATGGGCAGGGAAGGGCAGTTCTTC. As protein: CASSSPMGREGQFF.

CDR3 nucleotide sequence: TGTGCCAGCAGCCACTCAGGGGGTGGGACCTACGAGCAGTACTTC. Its translation is CASSHSGGGTYEQYF. The gene calls are TRBV11-2 and TRBJ2-7; 7 bases match TRBD1. Germline CDR1 and CDR2: SGHAT and FQNNGV. This CDR3 is built from 15 residues. Trimming at V came to 5 bases and at J to 2 bases, leaving 9 bases not matched to a gene.

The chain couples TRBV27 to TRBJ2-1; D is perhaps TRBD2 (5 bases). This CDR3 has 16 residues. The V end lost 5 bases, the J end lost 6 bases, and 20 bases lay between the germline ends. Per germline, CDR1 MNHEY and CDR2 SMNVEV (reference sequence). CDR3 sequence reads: CASSLTHGDGGNEQFF. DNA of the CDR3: TGTGCCAGCAGTCTCACCCACGGGGATGGCGGCAATGAGCAGTTCTTC.

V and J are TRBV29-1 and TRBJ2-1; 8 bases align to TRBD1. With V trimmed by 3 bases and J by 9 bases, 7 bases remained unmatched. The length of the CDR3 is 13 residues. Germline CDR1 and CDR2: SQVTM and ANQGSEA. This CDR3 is CSVDLIGTGEQFF. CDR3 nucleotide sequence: TGCAGCGTTGATCTTATTGGGACAGGTGAGCAGTTCTTC.

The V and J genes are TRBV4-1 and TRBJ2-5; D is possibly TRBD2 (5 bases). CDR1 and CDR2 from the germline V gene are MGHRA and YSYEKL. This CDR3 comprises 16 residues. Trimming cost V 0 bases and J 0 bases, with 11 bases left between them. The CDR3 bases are TGCGCCAGCAGCCAAGATGGTCCCGGGAACCAAGAGACCCAGTACTTC. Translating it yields CASSQDGPGNQETQYF.

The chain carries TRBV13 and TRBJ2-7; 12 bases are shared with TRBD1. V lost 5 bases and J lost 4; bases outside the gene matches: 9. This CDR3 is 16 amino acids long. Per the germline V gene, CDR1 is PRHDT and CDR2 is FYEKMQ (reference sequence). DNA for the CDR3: TGTGCCAGCAGCCCATCCGGGACAGGGGGCCCATACGAGCAGTACTTC. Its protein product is CASSPSGTGGPYEQYF.

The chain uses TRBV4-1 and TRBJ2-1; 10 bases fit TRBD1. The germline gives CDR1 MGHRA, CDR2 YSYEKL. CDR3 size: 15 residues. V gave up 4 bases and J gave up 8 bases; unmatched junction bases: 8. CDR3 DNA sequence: TGCGCCAGCAGCCGCCCGGGACAGGGGCCGGATGAGCAGTTCTTC. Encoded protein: CASSRPGQGPDEQFF.

The CDR3 DNA reads TGTGCCAGCAGTCGGGAGGACATTTCCCTCACAGATACGCAGTATTTT. Its translation: CASSREDISLTDTQYF. This chain joins TRBV28 and TRBJ2-3, with 7 nucleotides matching TRBD2. With V trimmed by 5 bases and J by 2 bases, 10 bases remained unmatched. This CDR3 contains 16 residues. Germline loops: CDR1 MDHEN, CDR2 SYDVKM.

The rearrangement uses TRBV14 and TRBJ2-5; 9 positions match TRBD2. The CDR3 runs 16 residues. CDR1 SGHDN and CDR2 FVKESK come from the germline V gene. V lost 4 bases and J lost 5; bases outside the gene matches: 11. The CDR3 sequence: CASSPELIAGVETQYF. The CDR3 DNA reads TGTGCCAGCAGCCCCGAGTTGATAGCGGGAGTTGAGACCCAGTACTTC. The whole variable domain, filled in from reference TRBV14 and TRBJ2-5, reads EAGVTQFPSHSVIEKGQTVTLRCDPISGHDNLYWYRRVMGKEIKFLLHFVKESKQDESGMPNNRFLAERTGGTYSTLKVQPAELEDSGVYFCASSPELIAGVETQYFGPGTRLLVL.

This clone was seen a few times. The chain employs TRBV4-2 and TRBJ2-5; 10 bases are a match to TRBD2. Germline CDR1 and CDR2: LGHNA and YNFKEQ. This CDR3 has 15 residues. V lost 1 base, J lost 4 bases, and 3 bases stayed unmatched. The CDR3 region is CASSQGLAGVETQYF. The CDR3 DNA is TGTGCCAGCAGCCAAGGGCTAGCGGGGGTAGAGACCCAGTACTTC.

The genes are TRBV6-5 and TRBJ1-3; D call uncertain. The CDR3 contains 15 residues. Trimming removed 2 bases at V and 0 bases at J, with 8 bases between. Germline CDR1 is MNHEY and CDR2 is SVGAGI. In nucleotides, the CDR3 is TGTGCCAGCAGTTACGGGTTAGGCTCTGGAAACACCATATATTTT. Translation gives CASSYGLGSGNTIYF.

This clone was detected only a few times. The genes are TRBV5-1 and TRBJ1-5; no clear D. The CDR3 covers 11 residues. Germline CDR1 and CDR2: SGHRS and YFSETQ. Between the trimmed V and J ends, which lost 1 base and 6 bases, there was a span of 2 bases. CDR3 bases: TGCGCCAGCAGCTTGAGTCAGCCCCAGCATTTT. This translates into CASSLSQPQHF.

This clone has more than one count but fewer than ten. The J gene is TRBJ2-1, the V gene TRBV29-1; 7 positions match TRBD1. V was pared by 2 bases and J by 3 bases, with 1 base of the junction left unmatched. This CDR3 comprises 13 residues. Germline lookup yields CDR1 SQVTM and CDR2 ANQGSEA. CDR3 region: CSVETGDYNEQFF. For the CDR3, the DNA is TGCAGCGTTGAAACAGGGGACTACAATGAGCAGTTCTTC.

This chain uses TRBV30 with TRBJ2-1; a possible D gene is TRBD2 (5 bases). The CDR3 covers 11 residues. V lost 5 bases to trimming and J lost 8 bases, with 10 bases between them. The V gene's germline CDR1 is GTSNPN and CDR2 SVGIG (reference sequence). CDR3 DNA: TGTGCCTGGGGGAGAGGCGATGAGCAGTTCTTC. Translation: CAWGRGDEQFF.

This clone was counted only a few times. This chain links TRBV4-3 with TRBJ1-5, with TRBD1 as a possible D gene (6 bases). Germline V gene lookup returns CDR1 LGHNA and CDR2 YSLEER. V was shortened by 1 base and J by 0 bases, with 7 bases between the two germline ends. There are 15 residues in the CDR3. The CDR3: CASSQGTDSNQPQHF. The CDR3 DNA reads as TGCGCCAGCAGCCAAGGGACAGATAGCAATCAGCCCCAGCATTTT.

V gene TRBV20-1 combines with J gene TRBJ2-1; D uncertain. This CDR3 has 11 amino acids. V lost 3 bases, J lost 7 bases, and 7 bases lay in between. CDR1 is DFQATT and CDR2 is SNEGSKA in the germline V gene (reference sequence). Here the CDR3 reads CSASRNNEQFF. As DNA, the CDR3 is TGCAGTGCTAGTAGGAATAATGAGCAGTTCTTC.

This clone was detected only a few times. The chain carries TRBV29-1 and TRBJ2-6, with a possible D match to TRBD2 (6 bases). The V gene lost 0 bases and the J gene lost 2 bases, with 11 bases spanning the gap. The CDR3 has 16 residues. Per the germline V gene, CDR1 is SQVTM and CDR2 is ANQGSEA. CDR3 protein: CSVEDQWGAGANVLTF. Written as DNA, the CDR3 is TGCAGCGTTGAAGATCAGTGGGGGGCTGGGGCCAACGTCCTGACTTTC.

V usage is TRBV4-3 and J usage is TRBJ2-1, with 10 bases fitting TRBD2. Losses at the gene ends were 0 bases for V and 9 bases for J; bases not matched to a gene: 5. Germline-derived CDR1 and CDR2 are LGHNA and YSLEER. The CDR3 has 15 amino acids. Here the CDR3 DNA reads TGCGCCAGCAGCCAAGATCTAGCGGGAGTAGCTGAGCAGTTCTTC. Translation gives CASSQDLAGVAEQFF.